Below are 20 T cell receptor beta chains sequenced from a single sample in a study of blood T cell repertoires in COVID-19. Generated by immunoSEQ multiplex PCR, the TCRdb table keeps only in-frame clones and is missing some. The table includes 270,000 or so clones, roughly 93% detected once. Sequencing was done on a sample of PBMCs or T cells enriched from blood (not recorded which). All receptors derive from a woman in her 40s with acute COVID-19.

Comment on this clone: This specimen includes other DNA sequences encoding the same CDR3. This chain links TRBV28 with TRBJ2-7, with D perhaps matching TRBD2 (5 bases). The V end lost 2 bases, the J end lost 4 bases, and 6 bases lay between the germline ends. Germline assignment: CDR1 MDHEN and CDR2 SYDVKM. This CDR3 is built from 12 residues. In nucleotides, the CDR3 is TGTGCCAGCAGTTTAGGCGGGTACGAGCAGTACTTC. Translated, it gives CASSLGGYEQYF.

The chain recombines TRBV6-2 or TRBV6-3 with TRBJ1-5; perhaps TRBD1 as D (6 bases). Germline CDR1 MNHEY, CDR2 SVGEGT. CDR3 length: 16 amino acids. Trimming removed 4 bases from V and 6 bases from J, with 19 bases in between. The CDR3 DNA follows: TGTGCCAGCAGTTCCCGGACAGTCTCTGGCAGTCAGCCCCAGCATTTT. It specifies CASSSRTVSGSQPQHF.

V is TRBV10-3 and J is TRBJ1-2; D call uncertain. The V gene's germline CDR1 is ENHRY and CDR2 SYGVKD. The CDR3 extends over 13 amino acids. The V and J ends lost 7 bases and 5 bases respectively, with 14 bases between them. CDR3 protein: CAITGGVEYGYTF. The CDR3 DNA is TGTGCCATCACCGGCGGAGTTGAGTATGGCTACACCTTC.

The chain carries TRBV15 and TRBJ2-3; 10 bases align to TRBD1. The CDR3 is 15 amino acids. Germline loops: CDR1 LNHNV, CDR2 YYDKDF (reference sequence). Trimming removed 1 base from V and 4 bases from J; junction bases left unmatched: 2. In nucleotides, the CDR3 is TGTGCCACCAGCAGAGGGGACAGGGGTGCAGATACGCAGTATTTT. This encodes CATSRGDRGADTQYF. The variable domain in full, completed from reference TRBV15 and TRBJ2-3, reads DAMVIQNPRYQVTQFGKPVTLSCSQTLNHNVMYWYQQKSSQAPKLLFHYYDKDFNNEADTPDNFQSRRPNTSFCFLDIRSPGLGDTAMYLCATSRGDRGADTQYFGPGTRLTVL.

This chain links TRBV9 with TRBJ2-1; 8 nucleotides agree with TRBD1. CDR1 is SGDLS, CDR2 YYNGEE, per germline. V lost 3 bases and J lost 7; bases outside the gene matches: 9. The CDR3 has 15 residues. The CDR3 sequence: CASSAGTGGRNEQFF. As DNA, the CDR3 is TGTGCCAGCAGCGCGGGGACAGGCGGTCGGAATGAGCAGTTCTTC. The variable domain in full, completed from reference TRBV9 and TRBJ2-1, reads DSGVTQTPKHLITATGQRVTLRCSPRSGDLSVYWYQQSLDQGLQFLIQYYNGEERAKGNILERFSAQQFPDLHSELNLSSLELGDSALYFCASSAGTGGRNEQFFGPGTRLTVL.

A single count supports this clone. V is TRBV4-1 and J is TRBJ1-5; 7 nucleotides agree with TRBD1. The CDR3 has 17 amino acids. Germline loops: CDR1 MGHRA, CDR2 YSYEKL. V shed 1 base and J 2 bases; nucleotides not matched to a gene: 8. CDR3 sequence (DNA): TGCGCCAGCAGCCAAGGGCGACAGGGTCAGCGCAATCAGCCCCAGCATTTT. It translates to CASSQGRQGQRNQPQHF.

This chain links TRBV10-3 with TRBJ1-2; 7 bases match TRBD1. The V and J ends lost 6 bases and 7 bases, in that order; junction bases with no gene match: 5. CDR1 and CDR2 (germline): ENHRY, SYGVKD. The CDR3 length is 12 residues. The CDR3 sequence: CAIRQGTAGYTF. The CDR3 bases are TGTGCCATCAGACAGGGGACAGCTGGCTACACCTTC.

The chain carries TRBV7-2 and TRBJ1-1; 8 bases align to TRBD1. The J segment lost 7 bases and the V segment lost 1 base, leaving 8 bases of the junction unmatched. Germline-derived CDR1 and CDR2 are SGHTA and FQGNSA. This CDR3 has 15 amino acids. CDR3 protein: CASSLGTGFGGEAFF. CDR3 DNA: TGTGCCAGCAGCTTAGGGACAGGGTTTGGGGGTGAAGCTTTCTTT. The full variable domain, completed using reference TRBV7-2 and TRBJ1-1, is GAGVSQSPSNKVTEKGKDVELRCDPISGHTALYWYRQSLGQGLEFLIYFQGNSAPDKSGLPSDRFSAERTGGSVSTLTIQRTQQEDSAVYLCASSLGTGFGGEAFFGQGTRLTVV.

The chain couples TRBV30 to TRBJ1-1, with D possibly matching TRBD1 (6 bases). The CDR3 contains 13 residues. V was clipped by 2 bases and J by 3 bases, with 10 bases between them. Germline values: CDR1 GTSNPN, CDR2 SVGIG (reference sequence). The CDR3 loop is CAWSRGQHTEAFF. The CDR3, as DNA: TGTGCCTGGAGTAGAGGACAGCACACTGAAGCTTTCTTT.

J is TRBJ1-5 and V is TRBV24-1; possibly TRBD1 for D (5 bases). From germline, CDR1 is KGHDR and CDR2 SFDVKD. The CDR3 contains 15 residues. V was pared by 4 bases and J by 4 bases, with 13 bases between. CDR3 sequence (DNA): TGTGCCACCAGTGAGGGGGGGGTTTTGAATCAGCCCCAGCATTTT. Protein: CATSEGGVLNQPQHF.

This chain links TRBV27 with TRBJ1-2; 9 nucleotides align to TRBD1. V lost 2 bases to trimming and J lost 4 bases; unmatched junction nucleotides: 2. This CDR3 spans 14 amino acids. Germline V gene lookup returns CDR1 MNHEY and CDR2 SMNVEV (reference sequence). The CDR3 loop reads CASSLGQGPYGYTF. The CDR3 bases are TGTGCCAGCAGTTTAGGACAGGGGCCCTATGGCTACACCTTC.

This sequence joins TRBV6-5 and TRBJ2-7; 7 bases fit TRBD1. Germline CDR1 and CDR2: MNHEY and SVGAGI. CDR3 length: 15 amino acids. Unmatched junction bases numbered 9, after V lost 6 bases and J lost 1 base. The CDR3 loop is CASRDLRGSSYEQYF. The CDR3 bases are TGTGCCAGCAGAGACCTCAGGGGGTCTTCCTACGAGCAGTACTTC.

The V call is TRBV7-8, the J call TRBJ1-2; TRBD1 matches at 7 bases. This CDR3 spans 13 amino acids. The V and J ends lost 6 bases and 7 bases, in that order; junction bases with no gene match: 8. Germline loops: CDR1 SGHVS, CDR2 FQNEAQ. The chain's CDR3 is CASRETGNAGYTF. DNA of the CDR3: TGTGCCAGCAGGGAGACAGGGAATGCTGGCTACACCTTC.

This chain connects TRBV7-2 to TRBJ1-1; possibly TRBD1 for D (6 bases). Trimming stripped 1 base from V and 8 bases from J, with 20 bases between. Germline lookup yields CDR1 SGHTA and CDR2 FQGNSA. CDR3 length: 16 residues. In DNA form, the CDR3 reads TGTGCCAGCAGCTTAGTCCCCACAGGGAAGGTTAGCGAAGCTTTCTTT. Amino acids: CASSLVPTGKVSEAFF.

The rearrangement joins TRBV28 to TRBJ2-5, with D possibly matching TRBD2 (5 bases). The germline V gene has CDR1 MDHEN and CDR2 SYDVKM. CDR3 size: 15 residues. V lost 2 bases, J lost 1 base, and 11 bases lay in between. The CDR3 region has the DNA TGTGCCAGCAGTTTAGGAGCGGATACCCAAGAGACCCAGTACTTC. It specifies CASSLGADTQETQYF.

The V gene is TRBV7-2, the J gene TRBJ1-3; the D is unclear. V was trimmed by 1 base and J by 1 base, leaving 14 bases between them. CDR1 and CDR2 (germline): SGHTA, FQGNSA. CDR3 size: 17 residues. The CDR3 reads CASSLVRGRTSGNTIYF. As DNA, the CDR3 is TGTGCCAGCAGCTTAGTCCGCGGGCGTACGTCTGGAAACACCATATATTTT.

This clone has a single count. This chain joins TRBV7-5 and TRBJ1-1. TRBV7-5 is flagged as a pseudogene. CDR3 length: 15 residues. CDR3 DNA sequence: TGTGTCAGAAGCTGTCGGGGGAGGGAGAGCACTGAAGCTTTCTTT. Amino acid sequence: CVRSCRGRESTEAFF.

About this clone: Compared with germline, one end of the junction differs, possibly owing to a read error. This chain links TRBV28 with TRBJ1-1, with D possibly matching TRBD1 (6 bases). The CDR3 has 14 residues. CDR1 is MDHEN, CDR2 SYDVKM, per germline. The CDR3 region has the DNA TGTGTCAGCAGTCCTGCAGGGGCTAACACTGAAGCTTTCTTT. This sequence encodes CVSSPAGANTEAFF.

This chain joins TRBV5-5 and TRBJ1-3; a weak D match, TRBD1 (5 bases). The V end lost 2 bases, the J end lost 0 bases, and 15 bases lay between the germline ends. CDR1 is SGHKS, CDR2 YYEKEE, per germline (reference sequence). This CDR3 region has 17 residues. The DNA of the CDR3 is TGTGCCAGCAGCTTTGTATTCACAGGCGGCTCTGGAAACACCATATATTTT. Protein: CASSFVFTGGSGNTIYF.

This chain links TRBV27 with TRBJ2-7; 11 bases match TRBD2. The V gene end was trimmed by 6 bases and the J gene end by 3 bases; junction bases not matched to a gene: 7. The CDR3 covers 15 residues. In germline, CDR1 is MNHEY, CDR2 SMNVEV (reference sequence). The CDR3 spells CASSRGTSGFYEQYF. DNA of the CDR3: TGTGCCAGCAGCCGCGGGACTAGCGGATTCTACGAGCAGTACTTC.